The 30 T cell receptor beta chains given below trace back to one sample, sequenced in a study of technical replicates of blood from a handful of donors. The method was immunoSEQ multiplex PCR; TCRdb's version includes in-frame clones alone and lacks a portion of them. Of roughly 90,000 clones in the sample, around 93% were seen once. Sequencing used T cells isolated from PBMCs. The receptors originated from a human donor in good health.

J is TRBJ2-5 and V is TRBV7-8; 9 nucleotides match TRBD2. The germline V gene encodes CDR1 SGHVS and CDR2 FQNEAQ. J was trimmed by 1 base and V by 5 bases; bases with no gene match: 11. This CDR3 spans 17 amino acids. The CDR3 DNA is TGTGCCAGCAGCGGCGTGAAGCGGGGGGCCCCCCAAGAGACCCAGTACTTC. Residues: CASSGVKRGAPQETQYF.

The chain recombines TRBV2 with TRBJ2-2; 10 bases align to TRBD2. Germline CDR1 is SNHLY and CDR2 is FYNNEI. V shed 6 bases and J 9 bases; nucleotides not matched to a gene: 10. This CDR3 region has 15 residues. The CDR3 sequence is CASRSGLAIARELFF. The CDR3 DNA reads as TGTGCCAGCAGGTCGGGACTAGCGATTGCCCGGGAGCTGTTTTTT.

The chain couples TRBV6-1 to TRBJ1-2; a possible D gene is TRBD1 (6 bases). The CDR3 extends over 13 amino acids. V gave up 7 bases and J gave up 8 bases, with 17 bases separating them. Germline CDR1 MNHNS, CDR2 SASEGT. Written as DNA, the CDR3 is TGTGCCAGCACCCCCGAAGGCGGGGGCGGCTACACCTTC. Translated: CASTPEGGGGYTF.

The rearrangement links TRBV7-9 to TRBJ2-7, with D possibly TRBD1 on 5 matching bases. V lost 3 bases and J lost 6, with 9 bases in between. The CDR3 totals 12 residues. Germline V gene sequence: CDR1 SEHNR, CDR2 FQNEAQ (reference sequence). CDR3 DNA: TGTGCCAGCAGCTTCACAGGTACCGAGCAGTACTTC. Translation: CASSFTGTEQYF.

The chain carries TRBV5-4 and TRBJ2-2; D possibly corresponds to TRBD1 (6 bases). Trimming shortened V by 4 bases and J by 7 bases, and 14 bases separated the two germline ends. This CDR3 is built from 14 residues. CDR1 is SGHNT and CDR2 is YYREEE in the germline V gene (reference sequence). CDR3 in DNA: TGTGCCAGCAGCCTGTCAGGGGACCTCGGGGAGCTGTTTTTT. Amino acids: CASSLSGDLGELFF. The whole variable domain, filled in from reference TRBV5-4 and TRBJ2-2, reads ETGVTQSPTHLIKTRGQQVTLRCSSQSGHNTVSWYQQALGQGPQFIFQYYREEENGRGNFPPRFSGLQFPNYSSELNVNALELDDSALYLCASSLSGDLGELFFGEGSRLTVL.

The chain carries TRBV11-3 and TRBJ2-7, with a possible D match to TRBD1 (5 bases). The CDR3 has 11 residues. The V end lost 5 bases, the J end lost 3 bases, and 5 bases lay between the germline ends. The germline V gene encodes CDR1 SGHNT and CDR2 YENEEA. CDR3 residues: CASSRGYEQYF. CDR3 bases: TGTGCCAGCAGCAGGGGCTACGAGCAGTACTTC.

This chain's CDR3 is CASRDRASFGYTF. The CDR3 region has the DNA TGTGCCAGCAGGGACAGGGCGTCCTTCGGCTACACCTTC. The gene calls are TRBV6-6 and TRBJ1-2; the match to TRBD1 covers 8 bases. CDR1 and CDR2 (germline): MNHNY, SVGAGI (reference sequence). The CDR3 loop spans 13 amino acids. The V and J ends lost 6 bases and 8 bases, in that order; junction bases with no gene match: 8.

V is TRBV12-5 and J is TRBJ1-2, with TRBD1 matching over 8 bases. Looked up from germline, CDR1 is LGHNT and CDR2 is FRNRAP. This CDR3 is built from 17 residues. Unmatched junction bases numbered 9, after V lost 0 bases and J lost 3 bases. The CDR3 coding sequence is TGTGCTAGTGGTTTGGTACTAGACAGGGGTATGTACTATGGCTACACCTTC. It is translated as CASGLVLDRGMYYGYTF.

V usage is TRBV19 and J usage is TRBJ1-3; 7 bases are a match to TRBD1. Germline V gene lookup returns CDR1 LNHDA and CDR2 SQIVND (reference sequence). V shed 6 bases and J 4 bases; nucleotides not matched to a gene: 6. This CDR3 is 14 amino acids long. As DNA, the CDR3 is TGTGCCAGTAGGACGGACAGGTCGGGAAACACCATATATTTT. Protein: CASRTDRSGNTIYF.

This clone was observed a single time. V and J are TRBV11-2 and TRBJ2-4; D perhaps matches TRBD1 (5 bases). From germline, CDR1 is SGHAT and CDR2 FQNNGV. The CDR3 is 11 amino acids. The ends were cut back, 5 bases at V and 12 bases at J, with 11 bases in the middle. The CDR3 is CASSQGGDQYF. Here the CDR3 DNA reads TGTGCCAGCAGCCAGGGTGGCGATCAGTACTTC.

The CDR3 is CASSRTVASGGADTGELFF. The CDR3 DNA sequence: TGTGCCAGCAGCCGGACGGTGGCTAGCGGGGGGGCGGACACCGGGGAGCTGTTTTTT. The rearrangement joins TRBV11-3 to TRBJ2-2; 12 bases align to TRBD2. CDR1 and CDR2 (germline): SGHNT, YENEEA. The CDR3 length is 19 residues. J gave up 3 bases and V 5 bases, and 13 bases lay outside the gene matches. Full variable domain (rest looked up from reference TRBV11-3 and TRBJ2-2): EAGVVQSPRYKIIEKKQPVAFWCNPISGHNTLYWYLQNLGQGPELLIRYENEEAVDDSQLPKDRFSAERLKGVDSTLKIQPAELGDSAVYLCASSRTVASGGADTGELFFGEGSRLTVL.

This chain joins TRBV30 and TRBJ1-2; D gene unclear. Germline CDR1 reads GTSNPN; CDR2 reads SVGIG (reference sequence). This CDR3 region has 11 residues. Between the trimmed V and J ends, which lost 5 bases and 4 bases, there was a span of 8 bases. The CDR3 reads CAWAGFYGYTF. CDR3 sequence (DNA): TGTGCCTGGGCGGGGTTCTATGGCTACACCTTC.

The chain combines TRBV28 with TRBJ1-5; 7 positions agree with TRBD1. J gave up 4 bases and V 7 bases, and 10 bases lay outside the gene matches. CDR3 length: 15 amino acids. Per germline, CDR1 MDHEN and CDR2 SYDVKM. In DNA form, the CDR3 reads TGTGCCAGCATGACCGGGGCAGGGGGGAATCAGCCCCAGCATTTT. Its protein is CASMTGAGGNQPQHF.

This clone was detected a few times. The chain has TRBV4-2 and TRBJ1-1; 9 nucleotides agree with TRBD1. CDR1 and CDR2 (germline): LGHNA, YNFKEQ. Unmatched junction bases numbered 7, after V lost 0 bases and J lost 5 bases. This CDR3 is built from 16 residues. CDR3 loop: CASSQDQGTGPTEAFF. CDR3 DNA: TGTGCCAGCAGCCAAGATCAAGGGACAGGGCCTACTGAAGCTTTCTTT.

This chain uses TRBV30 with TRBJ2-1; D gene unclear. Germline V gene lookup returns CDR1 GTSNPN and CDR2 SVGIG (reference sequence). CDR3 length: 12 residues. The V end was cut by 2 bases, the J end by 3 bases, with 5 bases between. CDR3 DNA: TGTGCCTGGAGTCCTGTCTACAATGAGCAGTTCTTC. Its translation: CAWSPVYNEQFF.

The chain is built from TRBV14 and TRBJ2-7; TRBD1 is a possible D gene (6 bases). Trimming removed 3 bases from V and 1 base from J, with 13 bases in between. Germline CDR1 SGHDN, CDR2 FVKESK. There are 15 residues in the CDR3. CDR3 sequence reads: CASSHPKRGSYEQYF. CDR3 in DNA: TGTGCCAGCAGCCACCCCAAGAGGGGGTCCTACGAGCAGTACTTC.

The DNA for the CDR3 is TGTGCCAGCAGCTTGGCCTTGTCTATGGAGACCCAGTACTTC. This sequence encodes CASSLALSMETQYF. V and J are TRBV5-4 and TRBJ2-5, with D hard to call. Trimming took 0 bases from V and 5 from J, leaving 11 bases between them. In germline, CDR1 is SGHNT, CDR2 YYREEE (reference sequence). CDR3 length: 14 amino acids.

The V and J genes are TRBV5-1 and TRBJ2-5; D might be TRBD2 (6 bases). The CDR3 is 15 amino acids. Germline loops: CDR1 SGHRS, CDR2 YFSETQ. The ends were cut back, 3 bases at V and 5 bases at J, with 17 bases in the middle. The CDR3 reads CASSSGSGGRETQYF. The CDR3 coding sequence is TGCGCCAGCAGCTCGGGGTCAGGAGGGAGGGAGACCCAGTACTTC.

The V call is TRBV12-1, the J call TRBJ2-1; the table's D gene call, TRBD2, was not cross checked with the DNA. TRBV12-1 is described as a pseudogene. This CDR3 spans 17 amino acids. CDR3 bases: TGTGCCAGCAGCTTTGCGCGACTAGCGGGAGAGGGAAATGAGCAGTTCTTC. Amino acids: CASSFARLAGEGNEQFF.

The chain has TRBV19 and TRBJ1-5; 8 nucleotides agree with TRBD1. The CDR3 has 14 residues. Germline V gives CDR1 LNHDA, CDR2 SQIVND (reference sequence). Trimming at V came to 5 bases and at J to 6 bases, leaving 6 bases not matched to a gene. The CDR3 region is CASSDDRGTQPQHF. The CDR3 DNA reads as TGTGCCAGTAGTGACGACAGGGGAACTCAGCCCCAGCATTTT.

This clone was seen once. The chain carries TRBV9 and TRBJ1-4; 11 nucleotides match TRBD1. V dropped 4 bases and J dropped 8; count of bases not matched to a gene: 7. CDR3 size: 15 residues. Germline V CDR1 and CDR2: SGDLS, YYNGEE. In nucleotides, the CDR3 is TGTGCCAGCAGCTCCTGGACAGGGGGCGGCGAAAAACTGTTTTTT. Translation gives CASSSWTGGGEKLFF.

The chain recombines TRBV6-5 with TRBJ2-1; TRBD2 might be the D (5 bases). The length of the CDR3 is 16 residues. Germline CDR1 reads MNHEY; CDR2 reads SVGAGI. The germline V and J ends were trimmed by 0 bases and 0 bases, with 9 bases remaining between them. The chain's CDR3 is CASSYSFGSSYNEQFF. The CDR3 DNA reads TGTGCCAGCAGTTACTCTTTTGGGAGCTCCTACAATGAGCAGTTCTTC.

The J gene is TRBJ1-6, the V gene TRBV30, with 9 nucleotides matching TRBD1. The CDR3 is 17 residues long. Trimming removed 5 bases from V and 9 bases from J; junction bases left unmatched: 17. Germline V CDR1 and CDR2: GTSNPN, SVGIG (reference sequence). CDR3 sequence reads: CAWGGYRDRVLGSPLHF. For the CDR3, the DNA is TGTGCCTGGGGGGGATACCGGGACAGGGTTTTAGGTTCACCCCTCCACTTT.

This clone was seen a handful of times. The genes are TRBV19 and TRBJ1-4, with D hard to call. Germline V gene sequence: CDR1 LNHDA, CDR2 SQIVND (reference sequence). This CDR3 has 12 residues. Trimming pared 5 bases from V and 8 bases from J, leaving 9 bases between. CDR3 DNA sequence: TGTGCCAGTAGTCCGCTAGGCGAAAAACTGTTTTTT. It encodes CASSPLGEKLFF.

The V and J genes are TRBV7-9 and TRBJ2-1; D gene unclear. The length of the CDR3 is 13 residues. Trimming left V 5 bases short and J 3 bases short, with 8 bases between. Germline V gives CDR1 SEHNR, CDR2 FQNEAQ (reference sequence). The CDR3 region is CASSGGDYNEQFF. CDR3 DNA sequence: TGTGCCAGCAGCGGCGGAGACTACAATGAGCAGTTCTTC. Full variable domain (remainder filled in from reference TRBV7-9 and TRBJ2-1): DTGVSQNPRHKITKRGQNVTFRCDPISEHNRLYWYRQTLGQGPEFLTYFQNEAQLEKSRLLSDRFSAERPKGSFSTLEIQRTEQGDSAMYLCASSGGDYNEQFFGPGTRLTVL.

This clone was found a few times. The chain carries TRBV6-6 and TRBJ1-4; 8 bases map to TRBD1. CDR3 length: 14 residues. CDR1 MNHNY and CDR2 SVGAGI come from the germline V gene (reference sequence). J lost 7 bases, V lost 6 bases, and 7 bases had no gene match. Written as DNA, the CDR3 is TGTGCCAGCAGAACCCGGGACAGGCGTGAAAAACTGTTTTTT. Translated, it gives CASRTRDRREKLFF.

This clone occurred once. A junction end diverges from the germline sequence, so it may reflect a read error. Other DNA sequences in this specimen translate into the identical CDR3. CDR3 bases: TGTGCCAGCAGCTTAGAGGGTCGACAGGGGAACTATGGCTATACCTTC. It is translated as CASSLEGRQGNYGYTF. V and J are TRBV11-3 and TRBJ1-2; 8 nucleotides align to TRBD1. This CDR3 contains 16 residues. Per the germline V gene, CDR1 is SGHNT and CDR2 is YENEEA.

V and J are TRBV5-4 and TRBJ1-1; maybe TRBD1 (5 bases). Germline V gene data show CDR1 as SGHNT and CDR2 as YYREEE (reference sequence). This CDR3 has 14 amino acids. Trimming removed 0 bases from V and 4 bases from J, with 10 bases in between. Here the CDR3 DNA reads TGTGCCAGCAGCTTGGGGGGCTTACTCACTGAAGCTTTCTTT. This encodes CASSLGGLLTEAFF. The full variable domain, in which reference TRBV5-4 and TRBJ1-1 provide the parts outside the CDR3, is ETGVTQSPTHLIKTRGQQVTLRCSSQSGHNTVSWYQQALGQGPQFIFQYYREEENGRGNFPPRFSGLQFPNYSSELNVNALELDDSALYLCASSLGGLLTEAFFGQGTRLTVV.

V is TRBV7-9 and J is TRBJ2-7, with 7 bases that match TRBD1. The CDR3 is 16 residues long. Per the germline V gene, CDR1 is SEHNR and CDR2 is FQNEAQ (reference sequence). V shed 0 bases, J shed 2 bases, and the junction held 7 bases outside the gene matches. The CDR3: CASSLARGLWAYEQYF. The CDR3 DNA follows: TGTGCCAGCAGCTTAGCCAGGGGGTTATGGGCCTACGAGCAGTACTTC.

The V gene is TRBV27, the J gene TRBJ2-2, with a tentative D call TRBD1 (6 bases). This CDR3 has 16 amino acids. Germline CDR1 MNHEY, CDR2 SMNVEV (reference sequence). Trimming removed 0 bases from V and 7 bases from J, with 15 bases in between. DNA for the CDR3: TGTGCCAGCAGTTTATCTCCGGGACACCTAGGCGGGGAGCTGTTTTTT. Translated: CASSLSPGHLGGELFF.